The 20 T cell receptor beta chains in this list originate from one sample, sequenced in a study of CD8+ T cells in alopecia areata. The treatment is: oral pan-JAK inhibitor, 5-10 mg twice daily. Following RNA extraction, reverse transcription yielded cDNA that acted as the sequencing template. Some clones are missing from TCRdb's copy, which holds only in-frame ones; the method was immunoSEQ multiplex PCR. The sample lists tens of thousands of clones; more than 45% were seen once. The sequenced sample was CD8+ T cells sorted from blood, obtained at roughly week 36, from a patient treated with tofacitinib. The receptors come from a human donor with alopecia areata.

This clone was counted between two and nine times. The CDR3 here is CASSQSLKVNTEAFF. CDR3 DNA sequence: TGCGCCAGCAGTCAATCTTTAAAGGTGAACACTGAAGCTTTCTTT. The chain uses TRBV23-1 and TRBJ1-1; D is ambiguous. TRBV23-1 is known as an ORF, though its function is uncertain. The CDR3 runs 15 residues. V shed 0 bases and J shed 0 bases, with 8 bases lying between them.

This chain links TRBV25-1 with TRBJ2-7; D not resolved. The CDR3 runs to 11 residues. V was clipped by 1 base and J by 7 bases, with 5 bases between them. Looked up from germline, CDR1 is MGHDK and CDR2 is SYGVNS. CDR3 protein: CASSEFWEQYF. The CDR3 DNA reads TGTGCCAGCAGTGAATTTTGGGAGCAGTACTTC.

J is TRBJ1-1 and V is TRBV15, with D uncertain. Trimming took off 5 bases at V and 2 bases at J, with 6 bases between the two ends. The CDR3 is 12 residues long. The V gene's germline CDR1 is LNHNV and CDR2 YYDKDF (reference sequence). CDR3 sequence reads: CATSRPNTEAFF. The CDR3 bases are TGTGCCACCAGCCGCCCCAACACTGAAGCTTTCTTT.

This clone came up a few times. The V gene is TRBV29-1, the J gene TRBJ2-7; D possibly matches TRBD1 or TRBD2 (5 bases each). The CDR3 extends over 12 amino acids. V was cut by 7 bases and J by 3 bases, with 13 bases left in between. The germline V gene has CDR1 SQVTM and CDR2 ANQGSEA. CDR3 in amino acids: CSATTGLYEQYF. The CDR3 DNA follows: TGCAGCGCAACCACAGGACTCTACGAGCAGTACTTC.

V is TRBV19 and J is TRBJ1-1, with a tentative D call TRBD1 (5 bases). Germline V gene sequence: CDR1 LNHDA, CDR2 SQIVND (reference sequence). With 10 bases removed from V and 1 base from J, the gap between germline ends came to 13 bases. This CDR3 contains 13 residues. The CDR3 DNA follows: TGTGCCACCCAGGGAGGGGCGAACACTGAAGCTTTCTTT. Protein product: CATQGGANTEAFF.

The rearrangement joins TRBV6-1 to TRBJ2-3; tentatively, D is TRBD2 (7 bases). The length of the CDR3 is 16 residues. The V end lost 0 bases, the J end lost 3 bases, and 13 bases lay between the germline ends. Germline-derived CDR1 and CDR2 are MNHNS and SASEGT. CDR3 sequence reads: CASSEARGGPTDTQYF. CDR3 coding DNA: TGTGCCAGCAGTGAAGCGAGGGGGGGACCTACAGATACGCAGTATTTT.

The chain combines TRBV9 with TRBJ2-1, with TRBD1 as a possible D gene (6 bases). The CDR3 covers 16 residues. Trimming left V 4 bases short and J 5 bases short, with 19 bases between. Germline V gene lookup returns CDR1 SGDLS and CDR2 YYNGEE. The CDR3 is CASSPDRTAPNNEQFF. The CDR3 DNA is TGTGCCAGCAGCCCGGACCGGACAGCCCCTAACAATGAGCAGTTCTTC.

The J gene is TRBJ2-1, the V gene TRBV14; TRBD1 or TRBD2 may be the D gene (5 bases each). Germline V gives CDR1 SGHDN, CDR2 FVKESK. Trimming removed 4 bases from V and 5 bases from J, with 18 bases in between. The CDR3 runs to 16 residues. The CDR3 DNA reads as TGTGCCAGCAGCCGCAAGCAGGGTATCGGGGACAATGAGCAGTTCTTC. It is translated as CASSRKQGIGDNEQFF. The entire variable domain, with the rest obtained from reference TRBV14 and TRBJ2-1, is as follows: EAGVTQFPSHSVIEKGQTVTLRCDPISGHDNLYWYRRVMGKEIKFLLHFVKESKQDESGMPNNRFLAERTGGTYSTLKVQPAELEDSGVYFCASSRKQGIGDNEQFFGPGTRLTVL.

The rearrangement joins TRBV28 to TRBJ2-7; TRBD1 might be the D (6 bases). Trimming removed 5 bases at V and 6 bases at J, with 20 bases between. CDR3 length: 15 amino acids. Germline lookup yields CDR1 MDHEN and CDR2 SYDVKM. The CDR3 nucleotides read TGTGCCAGCAGTGTACTCAGGGGACGGCTATCCGAGCAGTACTTC. It encodes CASSVLRGRLSEQYF. Variable domain in full (rest from reference TRBV28 and TRBJ2-7): DVKVTQSSRYLVKRTGEKVFLECVQDMDHENMFWYRQDPGLGLRLIYFSYDVKMKEKGDIPEGYSVSREKKERFSLILESASTNQTSMYLCASSVLRGRLSEQYFGPGTRLTVT.

The V and J genes are TRBV29-1 and TRBJ1-2; a possible D gene is TRBD1 (6 bases). The V and J ends lost 2 bases and 4 bases respectively, with 8 bases between them. CDR3 length: 12 residues. Germline V CDR1 and CDR2: SQVTM, ANQGSEA. CDR3 in amino acids: CSVESTGYGYTF. Written as DNA, the CDR3 is TGCAGCGTTGAATCGACAGGCTATGGCTACACCTTC.

This chain links TRBV30 with TRBJ2-7; D is unclear. V was shortened by 2 bases and J by 2 bases, with 7 bases between the two germline ends. This CDR3 comprises 12 residues. The germline CDR1 and CDR2 sequences are GTSNPN and SVGIG (reference sequence). The CDR3 here is CAWSPGTYEQYF. In DNA form, the CDR3 reads TGTGCCTGGAGTCCTGGGACCTACGAGCAGTACTTC.

This clone has more than one count but fewer than ten. The CDR3 reads CASSPRGANTEAFF. For the CDR3, the DNA is TGTGCCAGCAGTCCCCGGGGGGCCAACACTGAAGCTTTCTTT. The chain uses TRBV27 and TRBJ1-1, with a possible D match to TRBD1 (6 bases). Germline CDR1 and CDR2: MNHEY and SMNVEV (reference sequence). Trimming shortened V by 5 bases and J by 2 bases, and 12 bases separated the two germline ends. CDR3 length: 14 amino acids.

The J gene is TRBJ2-6, the V gene TRBV9; D ambiguous. This CDR3 has 17 residues. Looked up from germline, CDR1 is SGDLS and CDR2 is YYNGEE. V was shortened by 4 bases and J by 0 bases, with 14 bases between the two germline ends. This chain's CDR3 is CASSPNSWNSGANVLTF. The CDR3 bases are TGTGCCAGCAGCCCCAACAGCTGGAACTCTGGGGCCAACGTCCTGACTTTC.

This clone was seen more than once but under ten times. The chain has TRBV19 and TRBJ1-5; unclear D gene. The length of the CDR3 is 13 residues. Germline lookup yields CDR1 LNHDA and CDR2 SQIVND (reference sequence). The V and J ends lost 3 bases and 9 bases respectively, with 12 bases between them. In DNA, the CDR3 is TGTGCCAGTAGTATGGGTGGACGAGGGCCCCAGCATTTT. Encoded protein: CASSMGGRGPQHF.

The J gene is TRBJ2-5, the V gene TRBV15; the D gene is possibly TRBD1 (6 bases). Per the germline V gene, CDR1 is LNHNV and CDR2 is YYDKDF (reference sequence). CDR3 length equals 17 residues. V was cut by 3 bases and J by 2 bases, with 19 bases left in between. The CDR3 nucleotides read TGTGCCACCAGCAGTGACCTTCAGACAGGACCGCAAGAGACCCAGTACTTC. It is translated as CATSSDLQTGPQETQYF.

This chain connects TRBV5-1 to TRBJ2-2; D is ambiguous. The CDR3 is 12 amino acids. V lost 2 bases and J lost 6, with 5 bases in between. Germline CDR1 is SGHRS and CDR2 is YFSETQ. The DNA of the CDR3 is TGCGCCAGCAGCTTTAGGTCCGGGGAGCTGTTTTTT. Translated: CASSFRSGELFF. Combining the CDR3 with reference TRBV5-1 and TRBJ2-2 gives the whole variable domain KAGVTQTPRYLIKTRGQQVTLSCSPISGHRSVSWYQQTPGQGLQFLFEYFSETQRNKGNFPGRFSGRQFSNSRSEMNVSTLELGDSALYLCASSFRSGELFFGEGSRLTVL.

The V gene is TRBV9, the J gene TRBJ2-5; weak D call: TRBD1 (6 bases). Germline CDR1 is SGDLS and CDR2 is YYNGEE. The V end was cut by 4 bases, the J end by 5 bases, with 15 bases between. This CDR3 contains 14 residues. The CDR3 nucleotides read TGTGCCAGCAGCCAAACAGGGTCCCCGGAGACCCAGTACTTC. Its protein product is CASSQTGSPETQYF.

There are a few counts of this clone. The chain joins TRBV28 to TRBJ1-5, with 8 bases identical to TRBD1. Trimming removed 6 bases from V and 3 bases from J; junction bases left unmatched: 4. Germline V gene data show CDR1 as MDHEN and CDR2 as SYDVKM. The CDR3 length is 14 residues. Here the CDR3 reads CASRRQGNNQPQHF. In DNA form, the CDR3 reads TGTGCCAGCAGACGACAGGGGAACAATCAGCCCCAGCATTTT.

The J gene is TRBJ1-1, the V gene TRBV7-2, with a possible D match to TRBD1 (6 bases). Looked up from germline, CDR1 is SGHTA and CDR2 is FQGNSA. The length of the CDR3 is 14 residues. V was cut by 5 bases and J by 1 base, with 11 bases left in between. The chain's CDR3 is CASSVPGQNTEAFF. DNA for the CDR3: TGTGCCAGCAGCGTACCGGGACAGAACACTGAAGCTTTCTTT.

The gene calls are TRBV9 and TRBJ2-3; TRBD2 might be the D (5 bases). V was cut by 7 bases and J by 0 bases, with 9 bases left in between. Germline loops: CDR1 SGDLS, CDR2 YYNGEE. There are 13 residues in the CDR3. CDR3 region: CASRTGSTDTQYF. CDR3 DNA: TGTGCCAGCCGGACGGGGAGCACAGATACGCAGTATTTT. Looking up the rest from reference TRBV9 and TRBJ2-3 gives the full variable domain: DSGVTQTPKHLITATGQRVTLRCSPRSGDLSVYWYQQSLDQGLQFLIQYYNGEERAKGNILERFSAQQFPDLHSELNLSSLELGDSALYFCASRTGSTDTQYFGPGTRLTVL.